This paragraph covers one TCR beta chain sequence. The antigen it recognizes is unknown. Base quality data are lacking; no much larger clone is found one base away. From cysteine to phenylalanine, the CDR3 is 16 amino acids long. The read is trimmed to its CDR3 DNA, 48 bases read in frame from base 1. V lost 3 bases and J lost 5 bases; the stretch between them is 17 bases long. The germline V gene yields SGHNT for CDR1 and YENEEA for CDR2. Receptor libraries were prepared by PCR. Sequenced on an Illumina HiSeq 2500. TCR libraries were prepared with molecular barcoding, using unique molecular identifiers to normalize TCRbeta repertoire quantification. TCRdb handled the public reads itself, with Q25 trimming in fastp and clone calling in MiXCR, and kept productive beta chains. Each entry merges the rows of one CDR3 protein and shows their most common DNA and genes. This sample gives 700,000 to 950,000 distinct CDR3 sequences in total; under 20% of them show up just once. 5% of the sample is held by the ten biggest clonotypes.

This sample stems from a study of T-cell reconstitution after alpha-beta-depleted transplantation in children (dated by TCRdb to about 2016). As for the study more broadly: Using TCR repertoire profiling, the study followed T-cell immune reconstitution in a quantitative way in children after TCRalphabeta/CD19-depleted allogeneic hematopoietic cell transplantation. The paper's findings and limits, for the study overall: In some patients, the high TCRbeta diversity seen at day 60 was put down to recipient T cells and intrathymic progenitors that had survived conditioning. The apparently early recovery of alphabetaT-cell counts about two months after transplant reportedly depended on only several hundred rapidly expanded clones that came from non-depleted graft cells. Over the following months the frequencies of hyperexpanded clones went down, and after one year T-cell counts and TCRbeta diversity were mostly credited to newly produced T cells.

The sample's treatment or condition label, in plain terms: allogeneic hematopoietic cell transplantation with graft depleted of TCRalphabeta T cells and CD19 B cells. The transplant recipients were children given TCRalphabeta/CD19-depleted allogeneic hematopoietic cell grafts. Sequencing used PBMCs, mostly from graft donor cells, obtained 360 days after TCRalphabeta/CD19-depleted stem cell transplant. The TCR was taken from a male patient younger than 18 who had a stem cell transplant for acute lymphoblastic leukemia, so the T cells may come from the graft donor. This receptor chain uses TRBV11-3 and TRBJ2-1; the D gene remains uncertain. The CDR3 protein sequence reads: CASSFAYLVGDNEQFF. DNA sequence: TGTGCCAGCAGCTTCGCTTACTTAGTAGGTGACAATGAGCAGTTCTTC. With all but the CDR3 taken from the reference TRBV11-3 and TRBJ2-1 genes, the full variable domain is: EAGVVQSPRYKIIEKKQPVAFWCNPISGHNTLYWYLQNLGQGPELLIRYENEEAVDDSQLPKDRFSAERLKGVDSTLKIQPAELGDSAVYLCASSFAYLVGDNEQFFGPGTRLTVL.